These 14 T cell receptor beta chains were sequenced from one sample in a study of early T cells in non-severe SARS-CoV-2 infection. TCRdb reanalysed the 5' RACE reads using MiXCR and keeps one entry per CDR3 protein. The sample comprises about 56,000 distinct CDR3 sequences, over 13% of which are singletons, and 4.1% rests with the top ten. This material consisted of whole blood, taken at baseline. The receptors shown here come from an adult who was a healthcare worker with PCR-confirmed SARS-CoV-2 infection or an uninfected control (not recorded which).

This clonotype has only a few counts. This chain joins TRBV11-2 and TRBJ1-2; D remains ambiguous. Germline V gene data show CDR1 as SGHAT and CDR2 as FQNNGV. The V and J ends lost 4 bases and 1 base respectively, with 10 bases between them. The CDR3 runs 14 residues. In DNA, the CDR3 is TGTGCCAGCAGCTCTAGCCTACTTAACTATGGCTACACCTTC. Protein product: CASSSSLLNYGYTF.

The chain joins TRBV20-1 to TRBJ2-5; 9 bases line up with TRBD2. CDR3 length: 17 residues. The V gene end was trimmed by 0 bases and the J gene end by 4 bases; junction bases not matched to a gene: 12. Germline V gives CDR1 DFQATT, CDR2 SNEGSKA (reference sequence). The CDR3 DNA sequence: TGCAGTGCTAGAGATTCCAGCGGGAGGACCCCCAGAGAGACCCAGTACTTC. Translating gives CSARDSSGRTPRETQYF.

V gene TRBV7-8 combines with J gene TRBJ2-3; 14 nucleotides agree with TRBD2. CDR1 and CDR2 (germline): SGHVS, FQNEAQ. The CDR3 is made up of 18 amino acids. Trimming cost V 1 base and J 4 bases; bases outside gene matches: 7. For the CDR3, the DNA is TGTGCCAGCAGCTTAGGACTAGCGGGGGGGAGAACGGCAGATACGCAGTATTTT. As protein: CASSLGLAGGRTADTQYF.

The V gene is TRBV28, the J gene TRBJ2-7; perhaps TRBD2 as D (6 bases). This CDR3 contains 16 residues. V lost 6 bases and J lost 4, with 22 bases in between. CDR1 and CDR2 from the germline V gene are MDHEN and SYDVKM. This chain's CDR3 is CASRPPGNNGRYEQYF. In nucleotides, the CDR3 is TGTGCCAGCAGACCTCCGGGAAACAACGGGAGATACGAGCAGTACTTC.

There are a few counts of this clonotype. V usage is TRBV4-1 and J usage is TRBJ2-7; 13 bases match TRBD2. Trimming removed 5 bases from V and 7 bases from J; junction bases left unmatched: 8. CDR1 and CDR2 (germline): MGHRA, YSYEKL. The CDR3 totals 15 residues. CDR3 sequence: CASSKGTSGVREQYF. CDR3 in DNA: TGCGCCAGCAGCAAAGGGACTAGCGGGGTTAGGGAGCAGTACTTC.

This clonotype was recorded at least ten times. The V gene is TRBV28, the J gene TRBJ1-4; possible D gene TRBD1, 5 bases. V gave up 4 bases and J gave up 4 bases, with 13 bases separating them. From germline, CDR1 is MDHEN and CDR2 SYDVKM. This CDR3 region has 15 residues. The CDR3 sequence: CASSSPTGGNEKLFF. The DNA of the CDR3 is TGTGCCAGCAGTTCCCCGACCGGGGGTAATGAAAAACTGTTTTTT.

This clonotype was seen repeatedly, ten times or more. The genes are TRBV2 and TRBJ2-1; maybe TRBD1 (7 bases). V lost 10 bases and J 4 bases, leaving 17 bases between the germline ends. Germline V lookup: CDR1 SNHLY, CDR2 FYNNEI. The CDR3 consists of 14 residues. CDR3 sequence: CATLAGQTYNEQFF. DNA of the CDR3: TGTGCCACCCTGGCGGGACAGACTTACAATGAGCAGTTCTTC.

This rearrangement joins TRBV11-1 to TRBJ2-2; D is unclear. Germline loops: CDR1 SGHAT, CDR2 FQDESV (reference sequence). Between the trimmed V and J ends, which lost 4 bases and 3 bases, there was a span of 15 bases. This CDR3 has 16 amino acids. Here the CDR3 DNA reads TGTGCCAGCAGCTCCTCTAAAAGGGCGCACACCGGGGAGCTGTTTTTT. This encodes CASSSSKRAHTGELFF. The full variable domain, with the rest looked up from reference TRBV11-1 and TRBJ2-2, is EAEVAQSPRYKITEKSQAVAFWCDPISGHATLYWYRQILGQGPELLVQFQDESVVDDSQLPKDRFSAERLKGVDSTLKIQPAELGDSAMYLCASSSSKRAHTGELFFGEGSRLTVL.

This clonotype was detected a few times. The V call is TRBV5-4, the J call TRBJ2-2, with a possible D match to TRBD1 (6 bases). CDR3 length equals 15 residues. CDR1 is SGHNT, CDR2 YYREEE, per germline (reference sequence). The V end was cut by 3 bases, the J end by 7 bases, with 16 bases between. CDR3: CASSSGPKGVGELFF. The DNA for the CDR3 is TGTGCCAGCAGCTCCGGCCCCAAGGGGGTCGGGGAGCTGTTTTTT.

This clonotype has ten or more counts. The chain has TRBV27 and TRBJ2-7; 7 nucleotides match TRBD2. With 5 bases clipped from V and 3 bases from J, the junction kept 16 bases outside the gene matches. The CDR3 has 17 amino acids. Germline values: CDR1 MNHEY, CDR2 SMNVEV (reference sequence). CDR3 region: CASSPPHGREPYYEQYF. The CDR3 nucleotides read TGTGCCAGCAGTCCCCCGCATGGGCGGGAGCCCTACTACGAGCAGTACTTC.

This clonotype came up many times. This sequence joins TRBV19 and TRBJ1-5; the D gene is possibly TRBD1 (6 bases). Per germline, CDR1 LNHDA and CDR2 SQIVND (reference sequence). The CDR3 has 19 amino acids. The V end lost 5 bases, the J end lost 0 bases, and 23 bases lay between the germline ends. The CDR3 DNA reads TGTGCCAGTAGTCCGGGGGGGCGCGGAATCCCCTATAGCAATCAGCCCCAGCATTTT. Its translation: CASSPGGRGIPYSNQPQHF.

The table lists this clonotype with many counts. The DNA of the CDR3 is TGTGCCAGCAGCTTAGGAGCGGGAGGAGAGACCCAGTACTTC. Translating it yields CASSLGAGGETQYF. The chain uses TRBV7-2 and TRBJ2-5, with 9 bases fitting TRBD2. V lost 1 base to trimming and J lost 4 bases; unmatched junction nucleotides: 1. CDR3 length equals 14 residues. Germline-derived CDR1 and CDR2 are SGHTA and FQGNSA.

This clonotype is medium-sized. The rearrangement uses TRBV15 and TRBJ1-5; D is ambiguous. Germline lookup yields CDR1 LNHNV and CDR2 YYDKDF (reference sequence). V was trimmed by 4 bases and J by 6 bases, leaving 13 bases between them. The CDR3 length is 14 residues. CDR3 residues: CATSTRVTGQPQHF. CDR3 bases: TGTGCCACCAGCACCCGAGTCACGGGTCAGCCCCAGCATTTT.

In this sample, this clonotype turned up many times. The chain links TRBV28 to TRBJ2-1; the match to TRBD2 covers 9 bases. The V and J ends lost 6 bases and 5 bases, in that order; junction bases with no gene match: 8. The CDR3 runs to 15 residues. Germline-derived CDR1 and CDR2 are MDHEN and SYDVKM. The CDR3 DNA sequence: TGTGCCAGCAGCCGACGGGGGACTAGCCACAATGAGCAGTTCTTC. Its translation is CASSRRGTSHNEQFF.